The 10 T cell receptor beta chains listed next were all sequenced from one sample in a study of identical twins (dated by TCRdb to 2016 to 2018). Library prep was done by 5' RACE. The reads were generated on an Illumina HiSeq 2000. In-frame beta chains were kept once TCRdb had trimmed the public reads at Q25 with fastp and called clones with MiXCR. Entries that share a CDR3 protein sequence are merged under the most common genes and DNA. In all, the sample holds about 520,000 distinct CDR3 sequences, and 20% to 25% of those were seen once. The ten largest account for 0.91% of the sample. A further study also used this sample, focusing on T cells expressing NK-cell markers.

The sequenced sample was CD4+ T cells sorted from blood. These receptors originate from a woman aged 18-35 years in good health.

This clonotype has more than one count but fewer than ten. V gene TRBV6-2 or TRBV6-3 combines with J gene TRBJ2-3; 10 bases are a match to TRBD2. The CDR3 length is 16 residues. V was clipped by 5 bases and J by 4 bases; unmatched bases: 9. Germline loops: CDR1 MNHEY, CDR2 SVGEGT. The CDR3 DNA sequence: TGTGCCAGCAGTCCCGACCCTAGCGGGGGAGCAGATACGCAGTATTTT. Its protein is CASSPDPSGGADTQYF.

This clonotype occurred a few times. This rearrangement joins TRBV5-5 to TRBJ2-5; maybe TRBD1 (5 bases). V lost 4 bases and J 4 bases, leaving 20 bases between the germline ends. This CDR3 is built from 16 residues. In germline, CDR1 is SGHKS, CDR2 YYEKEE (reference sequence). This CDR3 reads CASSQARGRVRETQYF. CDR3 in DNA: TGTGCCAGCAGCCAAGCAAGGGGCAGGGTTAGAGAGACCCAGTACTTC.

This clonotype was seen only a few times. The chain carries TRBV10-3 and TRBJ2-2; D is possibly TRBD2 (6 bases). This CDR3 region has 15 residues. From germline, CDR1 is ENHRY and CDR2 SYGVKD. With 7 bases removed from V and 5 bases from J, the gap between germline ends came to 17 bases. The CDR3 sequence: CAIKEGRAFTGELFF. The CDR3 region has the DNA TGTGCCATCAAGGAGGGGCGAGCCTTTACCGGGGAGCTGTTTTTT.

This clonotype was seen a handful of times. The chain couples TRBV6-5 to TRBJ2-4, with 10 bases fitting TRBD2. Trimming at V came to 2 bases and at J to 7 bases, leaving 2 bases not matched to a gene. The CDR3 runs to 14 residues. CDR1 and CDR2 (germline): MNHEY, SVGAGI. The CDR3 region is CASSYASGSNIQYF. CDR3 nucleotides: TGTGCCAGCAGTTACGCTAGCGGGAGTAACATTCAGTACTTC.

V usage is TRBV27 and J usage is TRBJ2-7, with 10 nucleotides matching TRBD2. With V trimmed by 5 bases and J by 5 bases, 9 bases remained unmatched. Germline assignment: CDR1 MNHEY and CDR2 SMNVEV (reference sequence). The CDR3 contains 15 residues. CDR3 sequence (DNA): TGTGCCAGCAGTCCGCTTAGCGGGAGGCCGGACGAGCAGTACTTC. Translated, it gives CASSPLSGRPDEQYF.

The chain links TRBV29-1 to TRBJ2-1; 10 bases map to TRBD2. After removal of 4 bases from V and 9 bases from J, the junction contained 6 bases not matched to a gene. This CDR3 has 13 amino acids. CDR1 is SQVTM and CDR2 is ANQGSEA in the germline V gene. The CDR3 is CSVALAGVVEQFF. DNA of the CDR3: TGCAGCGTTGCGCTAGCGGGAGTTGTTGAGCAGTTCTTC.

The chain is built from TRBV29-1 and TRBJ2-5; TRBD2 matches 10 bases. Trimming removed 3 bases from V and 2 bases from J; junction bases left unmatched: 6. The CDR3 is 15 amino acids. The germline V gene has CDR1 SQVTM and CDR2 ANQGSEA. The CDR3 loop is CSVDWLAGDQETQYF. The CDR3 DNA sequence: TGCAGCGTTGATTGGCTAGCGGGAGATCAAGAGACCCAGTACTTC.

In this sample, this clonotype turned up a few times. The chain links TRBV30 to TRBJ2-3, with D perhaps matching TRBD2 (5 bases). V lost 7 bases and J lost 6, with 14 bases in between. This CDR3 has 12 residues. Germline V gene lookup returns CDR1 GTSNPN and CDR2 SVGIG (reference sequence). CDR3 residues: CASAGGSDTQYF. The CDR3, as DNA: TGTGCCTCTGCGGGCGGTTCGGATACGCAGTATTTT. Drawing the rest from reference TRBV30 and TRBJ2-3, the complete variable domain is SQTIHQWPATLVQPVGSPLSLECTVEGTSNPNLYWYRQAAGRGLQLLFYSVGIGQISSEVPQNLSASRPQDRQFILSSKKLLLSDSGFYLCASAGGSDTQYFGPGTRLTVL.

V is TRBV30 and J is TRBJ2-7, with TRBD2 as a possible D gene (5 bases). In germline, CDR1 is GTSNPN, CDR2 SVGIG (reference sequence). The V end lost 5 bases, the J end lost 7 bases, and 9 bases lay between the germline ends. CDR3 length equals 10 residues. CDR3 sequence (DNA): TGTGCCTGGGGCAGGAGGGAGCAGTACTTC. Its protein is CAWGRREQYF.

This clonotype appeared a few times. The rearrangement links TRBV10-3 to TRBJ2-2, with D perhaps matching TRBD1 (8 bases). V lost 4 bases and J 6 bases, leaving 18 bases between the germline ends. The CDR3 is 16 residues long. Germline CDR1 and CDR2: ENHRY and SYGVKD. The CDR3, as DNA: TGTGCCATCAGTGGAACAGGGGGGGAAAGAGCCGGGGAGCTGTTTTTT. This sequence encodes CAISGTGGERAGELFF.